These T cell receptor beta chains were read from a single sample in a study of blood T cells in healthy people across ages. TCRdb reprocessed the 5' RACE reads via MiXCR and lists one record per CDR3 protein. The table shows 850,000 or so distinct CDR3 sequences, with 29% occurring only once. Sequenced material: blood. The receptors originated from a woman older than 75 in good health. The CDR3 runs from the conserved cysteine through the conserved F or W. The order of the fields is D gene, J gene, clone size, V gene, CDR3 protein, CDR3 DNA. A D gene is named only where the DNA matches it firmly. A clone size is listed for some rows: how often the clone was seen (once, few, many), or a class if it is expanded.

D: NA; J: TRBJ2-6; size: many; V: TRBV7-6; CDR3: CASSSRGEDFLANVLTF; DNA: TGTGCCAGCAGCTCCAGAGGAGAAGATTTCCTCGCCAACGTCCTGACTTTC
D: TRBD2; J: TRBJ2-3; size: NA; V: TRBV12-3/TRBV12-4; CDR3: CASSDASGGTDTQYF; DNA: TGTGCCAGCAGCGACGCTAGCGGGGGCACAGATACGCAGTATTTT
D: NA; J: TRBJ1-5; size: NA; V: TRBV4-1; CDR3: CASSQEAQVGPQHF; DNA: TGCGCCAGCAGCCAAGAGGCCCAGGTGGGGCCCCAGCATTTT
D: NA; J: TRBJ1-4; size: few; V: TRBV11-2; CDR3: CASSLGGASNEKLFF; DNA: TGTGCCAGCAGCTTAGGGGGGGCATCTAATGAAAAACTGTTTTTT
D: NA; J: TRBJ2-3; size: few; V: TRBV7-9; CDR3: CASSFLRTVSTDTQYF; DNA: TGTGCCAGCAGCTTCCTTCGGACAGTAAGCACAGATACGCAGTATTTT
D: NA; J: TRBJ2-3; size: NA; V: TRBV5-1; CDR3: CASSHTAGTVGNTQYF; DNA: TGCGCCAGCAGCCATACCGCGGGGACAGTAGGGAATACGCAGTATTTT
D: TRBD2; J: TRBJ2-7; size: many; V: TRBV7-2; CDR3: CASSFASGGAYEQYF; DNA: TGTGCCAGCAGCTTTGCTAGCGGGGGGGCATACGAGCAGTACTTC
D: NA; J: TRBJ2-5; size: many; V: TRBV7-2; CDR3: CASSLGVGILQETQYF; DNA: TGTGCCAGCAGCTTAGGGGTCGGGATATTACAAGAGACCCAGTACTTC
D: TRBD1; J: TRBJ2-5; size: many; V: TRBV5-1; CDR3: CASSLLTGARRETQYF; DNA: TGCGCCAGCAGCTTGTTGACAGGGGCGCGAAGAGAGACCCAGTACTTC
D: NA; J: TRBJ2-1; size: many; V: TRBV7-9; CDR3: CASSYQGGRNEQFF; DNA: TGTGCCAGCAGCTATCAGGGTGGACGCAATGAGCAGTTCTTC
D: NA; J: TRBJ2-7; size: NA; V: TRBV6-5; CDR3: CASNPGLQAREQYF; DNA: TGTGCCAGCAACCCCGGCTTGCAGGCTCGCGAGCAGTACTTC
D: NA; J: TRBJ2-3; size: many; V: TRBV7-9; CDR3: CASSRTDADTQYF; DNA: TGTGCCAGCAGCCGGACGGATGCAGATACGCAGTATTTT
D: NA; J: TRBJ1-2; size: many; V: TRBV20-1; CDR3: CSPAGTSNYGYTF; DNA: TGCAGCCCAGCTGGGACTTCCAACTATGGCTACACCTTC
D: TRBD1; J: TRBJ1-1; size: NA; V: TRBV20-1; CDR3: CSALDRVSTEAFF; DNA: TGCAGTGCTTTAGACAGGGTGAGCACTGAAGCTTTCTTT
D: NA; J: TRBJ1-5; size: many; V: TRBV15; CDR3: CATSSLREEIGPWNQPQHF; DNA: TGTGCCACCAGCAGCTTAAGAGAGGAAATCGGACCGTGGAATCAGCCCCAGCATTTT
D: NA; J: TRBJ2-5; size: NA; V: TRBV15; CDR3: CATSRSNGGGETQYF; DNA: TGTGCCACCAGCAGATCTAATGGAGGGGGGGAGACCCAGTACTTC
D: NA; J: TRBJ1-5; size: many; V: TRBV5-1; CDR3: CASSLLGAGQPQHF; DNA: TGCGCCAGCAGCTTGTTAGGGGCAGGGCAGCCCCAGCATTTT
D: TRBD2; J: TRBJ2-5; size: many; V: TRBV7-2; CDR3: CASSQNPAGGQETQYF; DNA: TGTGCCAGCAGCCAAAACCCAGCGGGGGGGCAAGAGACCCAGTACTTC
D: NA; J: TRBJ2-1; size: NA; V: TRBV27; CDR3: CASSRPDSYNEQFF; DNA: TGTGCCAGCTCCCGACCCGACTCCTACAATGAGCAGTTCTTC
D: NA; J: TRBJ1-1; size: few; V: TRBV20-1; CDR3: CSASGPLNTEAFF; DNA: TGCAGTGCAAGTGGGCCCCTGAACACTGAAGCTTTCTTT
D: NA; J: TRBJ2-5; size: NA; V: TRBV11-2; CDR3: CASSPSRDRGQYF; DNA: TGTGCCAGCAGCCCCTCCAGGGACCGCGGGCAGTACTTC
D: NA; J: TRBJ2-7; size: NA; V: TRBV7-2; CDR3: CASSLDGGPFYEQYF; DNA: TGTGCCAGCAGCTTAGACGGGGGGCCCTTCTACGAGCAGTACTTC
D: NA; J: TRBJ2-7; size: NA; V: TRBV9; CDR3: CASSDRRGEQYF; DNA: TGTGCCAGCAGCGATCGACGTGGTGAGCAGTACTTC
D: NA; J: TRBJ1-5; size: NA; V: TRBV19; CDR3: CATHEGGNQPQHF; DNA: TGTGCCACCCACGAGGGAGGCAATCAGCCCCAGCATTTT
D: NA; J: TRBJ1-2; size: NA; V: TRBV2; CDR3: CASREAAGMREGYTF; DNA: TGTGCCAGCAGAGAGGCAGCTGGGATGAGGGAGGGCTACACCTTC
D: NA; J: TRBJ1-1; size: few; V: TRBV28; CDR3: CASRIGGAGNTEAFF; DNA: TGTGCCAGCAGAATAGGAGGGGCCGGTAACACTGAAGCTTTCTTT